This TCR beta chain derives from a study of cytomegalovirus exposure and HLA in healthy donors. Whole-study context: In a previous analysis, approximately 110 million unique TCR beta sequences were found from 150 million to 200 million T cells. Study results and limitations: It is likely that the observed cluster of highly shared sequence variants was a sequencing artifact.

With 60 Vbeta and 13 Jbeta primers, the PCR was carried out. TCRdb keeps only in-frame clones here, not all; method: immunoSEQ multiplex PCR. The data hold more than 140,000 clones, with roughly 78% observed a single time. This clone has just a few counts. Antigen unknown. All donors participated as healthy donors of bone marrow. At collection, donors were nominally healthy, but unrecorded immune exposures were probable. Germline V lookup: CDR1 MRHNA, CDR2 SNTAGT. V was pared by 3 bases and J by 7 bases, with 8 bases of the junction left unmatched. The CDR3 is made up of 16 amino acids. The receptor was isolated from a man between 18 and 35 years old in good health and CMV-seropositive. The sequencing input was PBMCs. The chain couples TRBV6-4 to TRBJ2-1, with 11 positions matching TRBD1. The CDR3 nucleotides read TGTGCCAGCAGTGAACATTGGACAGGGGGCGGGAATGAGCAGTTCTTC. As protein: CASSEHWTGGGNEQFF.